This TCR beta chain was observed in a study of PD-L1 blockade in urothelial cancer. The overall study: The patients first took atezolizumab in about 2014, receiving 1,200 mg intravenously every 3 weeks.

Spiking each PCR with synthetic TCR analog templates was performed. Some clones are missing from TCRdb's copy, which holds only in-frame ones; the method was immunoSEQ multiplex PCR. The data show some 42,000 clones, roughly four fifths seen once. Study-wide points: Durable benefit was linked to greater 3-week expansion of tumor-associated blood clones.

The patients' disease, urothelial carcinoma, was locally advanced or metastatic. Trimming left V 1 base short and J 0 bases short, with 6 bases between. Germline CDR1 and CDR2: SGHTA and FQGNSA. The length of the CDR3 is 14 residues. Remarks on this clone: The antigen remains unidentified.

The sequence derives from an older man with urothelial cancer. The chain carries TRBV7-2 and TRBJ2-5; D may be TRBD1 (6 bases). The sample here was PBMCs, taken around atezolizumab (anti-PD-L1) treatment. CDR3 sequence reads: CASSLEGDQETQYF. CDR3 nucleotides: TGTGCCAGCAGCTTAGAGGGGGACCAAGAGACCCAGTACTTC.